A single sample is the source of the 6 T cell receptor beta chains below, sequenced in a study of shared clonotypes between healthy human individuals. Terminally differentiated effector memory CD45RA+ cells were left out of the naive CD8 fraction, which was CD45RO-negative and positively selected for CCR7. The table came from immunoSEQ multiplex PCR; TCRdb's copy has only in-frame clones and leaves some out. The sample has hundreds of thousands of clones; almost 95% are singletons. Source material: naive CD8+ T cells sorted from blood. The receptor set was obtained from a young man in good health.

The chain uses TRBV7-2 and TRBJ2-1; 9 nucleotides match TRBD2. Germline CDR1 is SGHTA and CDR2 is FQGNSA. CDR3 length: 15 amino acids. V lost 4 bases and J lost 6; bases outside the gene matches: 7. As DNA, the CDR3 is TGTGCCAGCAGCTGGGTAGCGGGAGCGAGCAATGAGCAGTTCTTC. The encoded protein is CASSWVAGASNEQFF.

CDR3 DNA sequence: TGTGCCAGCAGCCAGAACAGGGCTACTGAAGCTTTCTTT. Protein: CASSQNRATEAFF. V is TRBV16 and J is TRBJ1-1; a weak D match, TRBD1 (6 bases). V was pared by 3 bases and J by 5 bases, with 10 bases between. The V gene's germline CDR1 is KGHSY and CDR2 FQNENV. CDR3 length: 13 amino acids.

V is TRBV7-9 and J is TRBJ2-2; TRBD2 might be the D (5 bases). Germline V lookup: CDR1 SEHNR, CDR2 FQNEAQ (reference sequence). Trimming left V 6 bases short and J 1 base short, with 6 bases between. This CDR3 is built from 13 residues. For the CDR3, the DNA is TGTGCCAGCAGACGGGGGAACACCGGGGAGCTGTTTTTT. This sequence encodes CASRRGNTGELFF.

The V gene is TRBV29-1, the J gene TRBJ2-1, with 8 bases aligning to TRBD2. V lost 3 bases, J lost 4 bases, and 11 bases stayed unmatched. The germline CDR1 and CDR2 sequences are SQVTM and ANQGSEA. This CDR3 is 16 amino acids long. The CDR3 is CSVEGHPGGIYNEQFF. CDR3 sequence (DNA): TGCAGCGTTGAGGGGCACCCGGGAGGGATTTACAATGAGCAGTTCTTC.

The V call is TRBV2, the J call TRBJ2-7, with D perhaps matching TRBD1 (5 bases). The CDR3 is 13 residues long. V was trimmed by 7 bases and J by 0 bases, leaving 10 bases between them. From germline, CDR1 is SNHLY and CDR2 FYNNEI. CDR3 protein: CASKAGHSYEQYF. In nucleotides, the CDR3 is TGTGCCAGCAAAGCAGGACACTCCTACGAGCAGTACTTC. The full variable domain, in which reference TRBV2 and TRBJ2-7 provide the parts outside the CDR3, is EPEVTQTPSHQVTQMGQEVILRCVPISNHLYFYWYRQILGQKVEFLVSFYNNEISEKSEIFDDQFSVERPDGSNFTLKIRSTKLEDSAMYFCASKAGHSYEQYFGPGTRLTVT.

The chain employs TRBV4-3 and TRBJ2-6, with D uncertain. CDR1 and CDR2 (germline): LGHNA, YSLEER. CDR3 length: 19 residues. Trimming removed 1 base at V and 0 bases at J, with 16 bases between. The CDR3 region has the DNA TGCGCCAGCAGCCAAGTCGCGGAGTATGCTCACTCTGGGGCCAACGTCCTGACTTTC. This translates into CASSQVAEYAHSGANVLTF.